The 31 T cell receptor beta chains below were found in one sample sequenced in a study of blood T cell repertoires in COVID-19. Some clones are missing from TCRdb's copy, which holds only in-frame ones; the method was immunoSEQ multiplex PCR. The sample shows 130,000 or so clones, approximately 88% of them seen only once. Material for sequencing was peripheral blood. These receptors were collected from a middle-aged man with acute or convalescent COVID-19.

The chain links TRBV19 to TRBJ1-2, with D unresolved. The CDR3 extends over 12 amino acids. V was cut by 7 bases and J by 2 bases, with 8 bases left in between. Germline CDR1 reads LNHDA; CDR2 reads SQIVND (reference sequence). The CDR3 coding sequence is TGTGCCAGTAAGCCCGCGAACTATGGCTACACCTTC. It codes for CASKPANYGYTF.

V and J are TRBV19 and TRBJ1-6; perhaps TRBD1 as D (5 bases). The V gene lost 0 bases and the J gene lost 7 bases, with 13 bases spanning the gap. The germline V gene has CDR1 LNHDA and CDR2 SQIVND (reference sequence). The CDR3 is made up of 16 amino acids. The CDR3 nucleotides read TGTGCCAGTAGTATAGACGCGAAAGGGGCGAATTCACCCCTCCACTTT. Residues: CASSIDAKGANSPLHF.

Concerning this clone itself: An end of the junction differs from the germline gene, which may be a read error. This chain connects TRBV11-2 to TRBJ1-3, with no clear D. The length of the CDR3 is 8 residues. The germline V gene has CDR1 SGHAT and CDR2 FQNNGV. CDR3 residues: CASNLTNF. The CDR3, as DNA: TGTGCCAGCAACCTAACGAATTTT.

J is TRBJ2-1 and V is TRBV18, with TRBD2 matching over 8 bases. In germline, CDR1 is KGHSH, CDR2 LQKENI. The J segment lost 6 bases and the V segment lost 2 bases, leaving 9 bases of the junction unmatched. The CDR3 is made up of 16 amino acids. In nucleotides, the CDR3 is TGTGCCAGCTCACCAATGCCCAGCGGGAGTTCCAATGAGCAGTTCTTC. Protein: CASSPMPSGSSNEQFF.

The rearrangement links TRBV20-1 to TRBJ2-7, with a weak D call TRBD2 (6 bases). V lost 6 bases, J lost 6 bases, and 12 bases lay in between. Germline values: CDR1 DFQATT, CDR2 SNEGSKA (reference sequence). The CDR3 contains 11 residues. The CDR3 coding sequence is TGCAGTGCCCGACTAGGTCCCGAGCAGTACTTC. This encodes CSARLGPEQYF.

The chain uses TRBV9 and TRBJ2-3, with 7 bases matching TRBD2. V shed 4 bases, J shed 0 bases, and the junction held 2 bases outside the gene matches. CDR3 size: 14 residues. Germline values: CDR1 SGDLS, CDR2 YYNGEE. DNA for the CDR3: TGTGCCAGCAGCCTAGCGGTGAGCACAGATACGCAGTATTTT. Amino acid sequence: CASSLAVSTDTQYF.

The V call is TRBV11-2, the J call TRBJ2-5; 10 positions agree with TRBD2. CDR1 SGHAT and CDR2 FQNNGV come from the germline V gene. This CDR3 is 16 amino acids long. J lost 5 bases, V lost 5 bases, and 11 bases had no gene match. In DNA form, the CDR3 reads TGTGCCAGCAGCCCAGGTGCTAGCGGGAGTCTGGAGACCCAGTACTTC. It is translated as CASSPGASGSLETQYF.

The V and J genes are TRBV23-1 and TRBJ1-1; TRBD1 matches 9 bases. TRBV23-1 belongs to the ORF category, with a function that is uncertain. V was pared by 1 base and J by 5 bases, with 5 bases of the junction left unmatched. The CDR3 runs to 15 residues. CDR3 in DNA: TGCGCCAGCAGTCAATTTGTACAGGGGGCGACTGAAGCTTTCTTT. Translation gives CASSQFVQGATEAFF.

Notes on this clone: Other nucleotide sequences in the sample specify the same CDR3. The chain carries TRBV20-1 and TRBJ2-1; the D gene is possibly TRBD1 (6 bases). Germline loops: CDR1 DFQATT, CDR2 SNEGSKA (reference sequence). The CDR3 sequence is 11 residues long. Deletions cut 5 bases from V and 7 bases from J, with 9 bases between. The CDR3 bases are TGCAGTGCTTCCAGGGGTAATGAGCAGTTCTTC. The encoded protein is CSASRGNEQFF.

This chain joins TRBV12-3 or TRBV12-4 and TRBJ2-3, with TRBD2 identical over 9 bases. J gave up 11 bases and V 5 bases, and 5 bases lay outside the gene matches. The length of the CDR3 is 12 residues. Here the CDR3 reads CASSAGTSRQYF. For the CDR3, the DNA is TGTGCCAGCAGTGCCGGGACTAGCAGGCAGTATTTT.

The rearrangement joins TRBV4-1 to TRBJ2-1; D remains ambiguous. The CDR3 has 12 amino acids. V dropped 0 bases and J dropped 13 bases, with 10 bases sitting between them. CDR1 MGHRA and CDR2 YSYEKL come from the germline V gene. CDR3 in DNA: TGCGCCAGCAGCCAAGATTCCCGCGGCCAGTTCTTC. Translating it yields CASSQDSRGQFF.

This sequence joins TRBV7-2 and TRBJ1-6; perhaps TRBD1 as D (5 bases). V lost 5 bases, J lost 12 bases, and 11 bases lay in between. The CDR3 is made up of 12 amino acids. CDR1 is SGHTA and CDR2 is FQGNSA in the germline V gene. The CDR3 region has the DNA TGTGCCAGCAGCCACGGGGGTCTACCCCTCCACTTT. It translates to CASSHGGLPLHF.

The V gene is TRBV11-3, the J gene TRBJ2-2; no reliable D call. Germline V gene sequence: CDR1 SGHNT, CDR2 YENEEA. The length of the CDR3 is 11 residues. V was cut by 6 bases and J by 16 bases, with 15 bases left in between. CDR3 DNA sequence: TGTGCCAGCAGTCTGGGCCCAGTGACGTTTTTT. This gives the protein CASSLGPVTFF.

This rearrangement joins TRBV4-2 to TRBJ1-2, with D tentatively TRBD1 (6 bases). Germline-derived CDR1 and CDR2 are LGHNA and YNFKEQ. The CDR3 runs 14 residues. V was cut by 0 bases and J by 7 bases, with 12 bases left in between. CDR3 protein: CASSQDRGGAGYTF. The CDR3, as DNA: TGTGCCAGCAGCCAAGATCGGGGGGGGGCTGGCTACACCTTC.

This clone was counted once. V usage is TRBV6-5 and J usage is TRBJ2-1; no reliable D call. The CDR3 totals 15 residues. CDR1 and CDR2 from the germline V gene are MNHEY and SVGAGI. V gave up 2 bases and J gave up 1 base, with 9 bases separating them. DNA for the CDR3: TGTGCCAGCAGTTACGCGACCGGGTCCTACAATGAGCAGTTCTTC. Translation: CASSYATGSYNEQFF.

The gene calls are TRBV10-3 and TRBJ2-7; TRBD2 agrees at 12 bases. Germline-derived CDR1 and CDR2 are ENHRY and SYGVKD. The V and J ends lost 3 bases and 0 bases, in that order; junction bases with no gene match: 6. This CDR3 contains 17 residues. CDR3 amino acids: CAISEFTSGRFSYEQYF. The CDR3 DNA reads TGTGCCATCAGTGAATTTACTAGCGGGAGGTTCTCCTACGAGCAGTACTTC.

For this clone: Germline is not matched at one junction end, which may reflect a read error. The J gene is TRBJ2-7, the V gene TRBV6-1, with 10 bases matching TRBD2. This CDR3 has 15 residues. Germline V CDR1 and CDR2: MNHNS, SASEGT. The CDR3 DNA reads TGTGCCAGCAGAGAAGGACTAGCGGCCTCCTACGAGCAGTACTTC. Its translation: CASREGLAASYEQYF.

The gene calls are TRBV11-2 and TRBJ2-7; TRBD1 matches 7 bases. V lost 6 bases and J lost 3; bases outside the gene matches: 8. Germline V gene lookup returns CDR1 SGHAT and CDR2 FQNNGV. The CDR3 runs to 14 residues. The CDR3 DNA reads as TGTGCCAGCAGACGACAGGGTAATAGCTACGAGCAGTACTTC. Protein sequence: CASRRQGNSYEQYF.

The chain is built from TRBV6-2 or TRBV6-3 and TRBJ2-7, with 7 bases matching TRBD2. This CDR3 spans 16 amino acids. With V trimmed by 2 bases and J by 4 bases, 11 bases remained unmatched. Germline loops: CDR1 MNHEY, CDR2 SVGEGT. CDR3 coding DNA: TGTGCCAGCAGTTACCTTTCTGGTCTAGCGGTTTACGAGCAGTACTTC. Translation: CASSYLSGLAVYEQYF.

As regards this clone: Other DNA sequences in the sample encode the same CDR3. The V gene is TRBV6-5, the J gene TRBJ2-7; TRBD1 matches 11 bases. Germline V CDR1 and CDR2: MNHEY, SVGAGI. This CDR3 is 15 amino acids long. Trimming cost V 0 bases and J 2 bases; bases outside gene matches: 0. The chain's CDR3 is CASSYSGQGAYEQYF. CDR3 DNA: TGTGCCAGCAGTTACTCGGGACAGGGGGCCTACGAGCAGTACTTC.

This clone was counted once. V and J are TRBV6-6 and TRBJ1-6; D uncertain. Trimming pared 0 bases from V and 4 bases from J, leaving 10 bases between. CDR3 size: 16 residues. The V gene's germline CDR1 is MNHNY and CDR2 SVGAGI (reference sequence). CDR3 DNA: TGTGCCAGCAGTTACTCGAGAGACACATATAATTCACCCCTCCACTTT. It encodes CASSYSRDTYNSPLHF.

This clone has a single count. This chain joins TRBV7-2 and TRBJ2-7, with 7 bases lining up with TRBD2. Germline assignment: CDR1 SGHTA and CDR2 FQGNSA. CDR3 length equals 17 residues. The junction had 12 bases not matched to a gene; V was cut back by 1 base and J by 3 bases. CDR3 coding DNA: TGTGCCAGCAGCTTAGAAATTGGCGGGAGAAGGGACTACGAGCAGTACTTC. Its protein product is CASSLEIGGRRDYEQYF.

The chain combines TRBV16 with TRBJ1-5; 8 bases are shared with TRBD1. V was clipped by 5 bases and J by 7 bases; unmatched bases: 13. The CDR3 is made up of 16 amino acids. Germline CDR1 and CDR2: KGHSY and FQNENV. CDR3 DNA sequence: TGTGCCAGCAGCTCATCGCAGGGGGCGAAACGACAGCCCCAGCATTTT. It is translated as CASSSSQGAKRQPQHF.

The chain employs TRBV3-1 (or the pseudogene TRBV3-2) and TRBJ1-2; weak D call: TRBD1 (6 bases). The CDR3 is made up of 13 amino acids. In germline, CDR1 is LGHDT, CDR2 YNNKEL (reference sequence). Trimming took 1 base from V and 6 from J, leaving 9 bases between them. Here the CDR3 DNA reads TGTGCCAGCAGCCAAGGCCAGGGGCATGGCTACACCTTC. Its protein is CASSQGQGHGYTF.

The chain joins TRBV18 to TRBJ2-6, with 9 nucleotides matching TRBD1. The CDR3 extends over 18 amino acids. The V gene's germline CDR1 is KGHSH and CDR2 LQKENI. V dropped 8 bases and J dropped 0; count of bases not matched to a gene: 11. The CDR3: CASPRNRGPLSGANVLTF. CDR3 nucleotide sequence: TGTGCCAGCCCGAGGAACAGGGGGCCACTCTCTGGGGCCAACGTCCTGACTTTC.

The CDR3 reads CASSPRGAEAGELFF. The CDR3 DNA follows: TGTGCCAGCTCACCACGGGGAGCAGAGGCCGGGGAGCTGTTTTTT. The chain couples TRBV18 to TRBJ2-2, with D possibly TRBD2 on 5 matching bases. The germline CDR1 and CDR2 sequences are KGHSH and LQKENI. V was cut by 1 base and J by 6 bases, with 12 bases left in between. The CDR3 contains 15 residues.

The chain employs TRBV5-1 and TRBJ1-2, with 7 bases that match TRBD1. J was trimmed by 3 bases and V by 0 bases; bases with no gene match: 8. Germline loops: CDR1 SGHRS, CDR2 YFSETQ. There are 16 residues in the CDR3. CDR3 residues: CASSLDHRGRDYGYTF. The CDR3, as DNA: TGCGCCAGCAGCTTGGACCACAGGGGTAGGGACTATGGCTACACCTTC.

The chain employs TRBV13 and TRBJ2-6; D is unclear. V was pared by 2 bases and J by 0 bases, with 8 bases between. The CDR3 is made up of 16 amino acids. Looked up from germline, CDR1 is PRHDT and CDR2 is FYEKMQ (reference sequence). CDR3 region: CASSLLKSSGANVLTF. CDR3 DNA sequence: TGTGCCAGCAGCTTACTGAAGAGCTCTGGGGCCAACGTCCTGACTTTC.

The V call is TRBV6-5, the J call TRBJ1-5, with a weak D call TRBD1 (6 bases). The CDR3 covers 13 residues. The V end lost 7 bases, the J end lost 0 bases, and 7 bases lay between the germline ends. Germline V gene data show CDR1 as MNHEY and CDR2 as SVGAGI. The CDR3, as DNA: TGTGCCAGCACCAGGGGTAGCAATCAGCCCCAGCATTTT. Translation: CASTRGSNQPQHF.

The rearrangement joins TRBV3-1 (or the pseudogene TRBV3-2) to TRBJ2-5; TRBD2 is a possible D gene (5 bases). The CDR3 has 16 residues. The V and J ends lost 5 bases and 3 bases respectively, with 19 bases between them. Germline loops: CDR1 LGHDT, CDR2 YNNKEL (reference sequence). The CDR3 protein is CASSGFKGALKETQYF. DNA of the CDR3: TGTGCCAGCAGCGGCTTTAAGGGAGCACTTAAAGAGACCCAGTACTTC.

The chain employs TRBV11-3 and TRBJ1-4; D gene unclear. Between the trimmed V and J ends, which lost 10 bases and 7 bases, there was a span of 16 bases. Germline-derived CDR1 and CDR2 are SGHNT and YENEEA. CDR3 length: 13 amino acids. CDR3 region: CATSGGKGEKLFF. CDR3 in DNA: TGTGCCACCTCTGGAGGGAAGGGTGAAAAACTGTTTTTT.